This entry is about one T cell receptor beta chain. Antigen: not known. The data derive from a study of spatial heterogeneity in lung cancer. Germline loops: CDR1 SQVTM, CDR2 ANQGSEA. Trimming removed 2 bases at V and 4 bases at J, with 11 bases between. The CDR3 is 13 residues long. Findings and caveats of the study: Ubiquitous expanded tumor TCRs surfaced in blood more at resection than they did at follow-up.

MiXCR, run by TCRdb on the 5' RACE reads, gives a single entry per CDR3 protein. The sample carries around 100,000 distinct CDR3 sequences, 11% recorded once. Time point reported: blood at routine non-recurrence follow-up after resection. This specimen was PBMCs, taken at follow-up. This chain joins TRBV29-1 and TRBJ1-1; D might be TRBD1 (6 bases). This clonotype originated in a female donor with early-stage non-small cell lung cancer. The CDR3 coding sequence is TGCAGCGTTGAACGGATGGGGGCCACTGAAGCTTTCTTT. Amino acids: CSVERMGATEAFF.